The 27 T cell receptor beta chains below come from one sample, sequenced in a study of identical twins. TCRdb used MiXCR to reprocess the 5' RACE reads, holding one entry per CDR3 protein. The sample holds around 1.7 million distinct CDR3 sequences, about 31% seen once. What was sequenced was cord blood. All receptors come from a newborn girl in good health.

This rearrangement joins TRBV5-5 to TRBJ2-5, with 7 nucleotides matching TRBD2. Judging by the DNA end, TRBJ2-7 fits better; the J call may be wrong. The CDR3 has 15 residues. CDR1 SGHKS and CDR2 YYEKEE come from the germline V gene (reference sequence). The CDR3 nucleotides are TGTGCCAGCAGCTCCGGGGGGAATAAAAACTACGAGCAGTACTTC. Translating gives CASSSGGNKNYEQYF.

This clonotype was counted a few times. The chain recombines TRBV2 with TRBJ2-7, with 10 bases lining up with TRBD2. V lost 6 bases to trimming and J lost 1 base; unmatched junction nucleotides: 6. CDR3 length: 15 amino acids. Germline V lookup: CDR1 SNHLY, CDR2 FYNNEI. The CDR3 reads CASRKTSGPSYEQYF. DNA for the CDR3: TGTGCCAGCAGAAAGACTAGCGGGCCATCCTACGAGCAGTACTTC.

The J gene is TRBJ2-5, the V gene TRBV20-1, with 13 bases aligning to TRBD2. There are 16 residues in the CDR3. Germline V gene lookup returns CDR1 DFQATT and CDR2 SNEGSKA (reference sequence). Trimming removed 3 bases from V and 2 bases from J; junction bases left unmatched: 6. The CDR3 loop is CSASPILAGGQETQYF. The CDR3 bases are TGCAGTGCTAGCCCCATACTAGCGGGAGGGCAAGAGACCCAGTACTTC.

This chain links TRBV20-1 with TRBJ2-1, with TRBD2 identical over 12 bases. CDR1 is DFQATT and CDR2 is SNEGSKA in the germline V gene (reference sequence). V was clipped by 5 bases and J by 6 bases; unmatched bases: 8. The CDR3 length is 15 residues. The CDR3 protein is CSAATSGGRGNEQFF. In DNA, the CDR3 is TGCAGTGCTGCGACTAGCGGGGGACGGGGCAATGAGCAGTTCTTC.

Comments on this clonotype: This clone may be a read error of a much larger clone one base away. V gene TRBV10-3 combines with J gene TRBJ2-1, with a weak D call TRBD2 (5 bases). Germline assignment: CDR1 ENHRY and CDR2 SYGVKD. Trimming stripped 11 bases from V and 10 bases from J, with 21 bases between. The CDR3 covers 13 residues. CDR3 in DNA: TGTGCCGCCGACGGGGAAAACTCCTACGAGCAGTTCTTC. Protein sequence: CAADGENSYEQFF.

The chain employs TRBV10-3 and TRBJ2-3, with D perhaps matching TRBD2 (6 bases). This CDR3 contains 16 residues. V lost 0 bases to trimming and J lost 1 base, with 11 bases between them. The germline V gene encodes CDR1 ENHRY and CDR2 SYGVKD. The CDR3 reads CAISESQGGGTDTQYF. The CDR3, as DNA: TGTGCCATCAGTGAGTCTCAGGGAGGAGGCACAGATACGCAGTATTTT.

This clonotype was seen a few times. The V and J genes are TRBV3-1 and TRBJ2-7; 8 nucleotides match TRBD2. The CDR3 has 16 amino acids. After removal of 3 bases from V and 3 bases from J, the junction contained 10 bases not matched to a gene. The germline CDR1 and CDR2 sequences are LGHDT and YNNKEL (reference sequence). The CDR3 nucleotides are TGTGCCAGCAGCCACTTGGCTGTCGCGGGAGGCTACGAGCAGTACTTC. It specifies CASSHLAVAGGYEQYF.

The V gene is TRBV20-1, the J gene TRBJ1-2, with D perhaps matching TRBD1 (5 bases). V was cut by 5 bases and J by 3 bases, with 10 bases left in between. Germline CDR1 reads DFQATT; CDR2 reads SNEGSKA (reference sequence). This CDR3 has 12 amino acids. The CDR3: CSASPGHYGYTF. The CDR3 coding sequence is TGCAGTGCTTCTCCGGGACACTATGGCTACACCTTC.

The rearrangement uses TRBV9 and TRBJ2-5; no clear D gene. Trimming stripped 0 bases from V and 11 bases from J, with 17 bases between. The CDR3 sequence is 14 residues long. Germline loops: CDR1 SGDLS, CDR2 YYNGEE. The CDR3 reads CASSVVARYNEQYF. The CDR3 coding sequence is TGTGCCAGCAGCGTAGTAGCTAGGTACAATGAGCAGTACTTC.

The V and J genes are TRBV29-1 and TRBJ2-2; 8 bases are shared with TRBD1. The CDR3 runs 14 residues. Germline-derived CDR1 and CDR2 are SQVTM and ANQGSEA. Losses at the gene ends were 7 bases for V and 0 bases for J; bases not matched to a gene: 4. CDR3 loop: CSGRTGSNTGELFF. In nucleotides, the CDR3 is TGCAGCGGCCGGACAGGGTCGAACACCGGGGAGCTGTTTTTT.

This clonotype showed up many times. The CDR3 reads CSAGQEYEQYF. The CDR3 nucleotides are TGCAGTGCCGGACAGGAATACGAGCAGTACTTC. The rearrangement uses TRBV20-1 and TRBJ2-7; 7 bases map to TRBD1. Germline V gene sequence: CDR1 DFQATT, CDR2 SNEGSKA (reference sequence). V lost 6 bases to trimming and J lost 4 bases; unmatched junction nucleotides: 3. There are 11 residues in the CDR3.

The gene calls are TRBV20-1 and TRBJ2-1; 10 nucleotides align to TRBD2. Germline V gives CDR1 DFQATT, CDR2 SNEGSKA (reference sequence). Unmatched junction bases numbered 8, after V lost 5 bases and J lost 7 bases. This CDR3 is 14 amino acids long. CDR3 sequence reads: CSAPNSGRVNEQFF. Here the CDR3 DNA reads TGCAGTGCTCCCAACAGCGGGAGGGTAAATGAGCAGTTCTTC.

This clonotype was detected only a few times. The rearrangement joins TRBV11-2 to TRBJ2-3; D remains ambiguous. The CDR3 runs 14 residues. V lost 5 bases and J 3 bases, leaving 12 bases between the germline ends. The germline CDR1 and CDR2 sequences are SGHAT and FQNNGV. The CDR3 loop is CASSHPGGTDTQYF. For the CDR3, the DNA is TGTGCCAGCAGCCACCCAGGTGGTACAGATACGCAGTATTTT.

This clonotype occurred a few times. This chain links TRBV20-1 with TRBJ1-4; D perhaps matches TRBD1 (6 bases). V lost 1 base to trimming and J lost 0 bases, with 15 bases between them. The CDR3 has 17 residues. The germline gives CDR1 DFQATT, CDR2 SNEGSKA (reference sequence). The CDR3 region is CSARGGQLVATNEKLFF. The CDR3 DNA follows: TGCAGTGCTAGAGGAGGACAGCTCGTCGCAACTAATGAAAAACTGTTTTTT.

This clonotype was detected ten times or more. V usage is TRBV5-1 and J usage is TRBJ1-2, with TRBD1 identical over 7 bases. Germline CDR1 is SGHRS and CDR2 is YFSETQ. V trimming: 4 bases; J trimming: 3 bases; junction bases outside the gene matches: 6. The CDR3 spans 14 residues. The CDR3 sequence: CASSLGGEDYGYTF. CDR3 nucleotides: TGCGCCAGCAGCCTAGGGGGCGAGGACTATGGCTACACCTTC. Looking up the rest from reference TRBV5-1 and TRBJ1-2 gives the full variable domain: KAGVTQTPRYLIKTRGQQVTLSCSPISGHRSVSWYQQTPGQGLQFLFEYFSETQRNKGNFPGRFSGRQFSNSRSEMNVSTLELGDSALYLCASSLGGEDYGYTFGSGTRLTVV.

The rearrangement uses TRBV5-1 and TRBJ2-5; D ambiguous. V lost 2 bases and J 5 bases, leaving 10 bases between the germline ends. Germline V gene lookup returns CDR1 SGHRS and CDR2 YFSETQ. This CDR3 is 13 amino acids long. The CDR3 sequence is CASSFRVAETQYF. The CDR3, as DNA: TGCGCCAGCAGCTTCCGGGTAGCCGAGACCCAGTACTTC.

This clonotype has only a few counts. This chain links TRBV9 with TRBJ2-3; D is perhaps TRBD1 (6 bases). The CDR3 contains 14 residues. Germline V gives CDR1 SGDLS, CDR2 YYNGEE. Trimming cost V 10 bases and J 3 bases, with 18 bases left between them. CDR3 residues: CASAGDFWTDTQYF. The DNA of the CDR3 is TGTGCCTCGGCAGGGGATTTTTGGACAGATACGCAGTATTTT.

The chain combines TRBV5-1 with TRBJ1-4; D gene unclear. Germline V lookup: CDR1 SGHRS, CDR2 YFSETQ. This CDR3 has 13 amino acids. Trimming cost V 4 bases and J 8 bases, with 12 bases left between them. CDR3 nucleotide sequence: TGCGCCAGCAGCCTTCGGCGGTTCGAAAAACTGTTTTTT. This translates into CASSLRRFEKLFF.

CDR3 in amino acids: CASSMRGVLYNEQFF. CDR3 sequence (DNA): TGTGCCAGCAGTATGCGGGGGGTCCTTTACAATGAGCAGTTCTTC. The chain links TRBV25-1 to TRBJ2-1; 8 bases are a match to TRBD2. This CDR3 has 15 residues. CDR1 is MGHDK and CDR2 is SYGVNS in the germline V gene. The J segment lost 4 bases and the V segment lost 5 bases, leaving 7 bases of the junction unmatched.

The chain carries TRBV20-1 and TRBJ1-6, with TRBD1 as a possible D gene (6 bases). CDR3 length: 14 amino acids. CDR1 DFQATT and CDR2 SNEGSKA come from the germline V gene (reference sequence). V shed 0 bases and J shed 9 bases, with 12 bases lying between them. The CDR3 DNA reads as TGCAGTGCTAGAGATCTGGGGGCAGGTTCACCCCTCCACTTT. Its translation is CSARDLGAGSPLHF.

Here the CDR3 reads CATSLGGQETQYF. The CDR3 nucleotides are TGTGCCACCAGTCTTGGCGGACAAGAGACCCAGTACTTC. V and J are TRBV24-1 and TRBJ2-5; no clear D gene. The CDR3 runs 13 residues. Germline V gene sequence: CDR1 KGHDR, CDR2 SFDVKD. V was trimmed by 6 bases and J by 2 bases, leaving 9 bases between them.

This clonotype was observed at least ten times. The chain is built from TRBV12-3 or TRBV12-4 and TRBJ2-1, with D perhaps TRBD2 (6 bases). V was clipped by 1 base and J by 8 bases, with 12 bases between them. The CDR3 contains 14 residues. This chain's CDR3 is CASSLGGKWDEQFF. Written as DNA, the CDR3 is TGTGCCAGCAGTTTAGGCGGGAAGTGGGATGAGCAGTTCTTC.

In this sample, this clonotype turned up a few times. A read error may produce the germline difference seen at one junction end. The chain has TRBV12-3 or TRBV12-4 and TRBJ1-1, with D possibly TRBD1 on 5 matching bases. CDR3 size: 12 residues. The CDR3 loop is CASSLGVPEAFF. The CDR3 DNA reads as TGTGCCAGCAGCTTAGGGGTCCCTGAAGCTTTCTTT.

The chain uses TRBV3-1 and TRBJ2-3; D call uncertain. Germline CDR1 is LGHDT and CDR2 is YNNKEL (reference sequence). The germline V and J ends were trimmed by 3 bases and 6 bases, with 16 bases remaining between them. CDR3 size: 15 residues. The CDR3 loop reads CASSHRTQRRDTQYF. DNA for the CDR3: TGTGCCAGCAGCCACCGGACGCAACGCCGCGATACGCAGTATTTT.

This clonotype has a handful of counts. The J gene is TRBJ2-4, the V gene TRBV10-2; TRBD1 matches 7 bases. Germline assignment: CDR1 WSHSY and CDR2 SAAADI. The V gene end was trimmed by 8 bases and the J gene end by 0 bases; junction bases not matched to a gene: 7. The CDR3 runs 15 residues. CDR3 sequence: CASPTQGEAKNIQYF. The CDR3 DNA is TGCGCCAGCCCTACTCAGGGGGAAGCCAAAAACATTCAGTACTTC.

V gene TRBV3-1 combines with J gene TRBJ2-1; 8 bases agree with TRBD2. V trimming: 4 bases; J trimming: 0 bases; junction bases outside the gene matches: 8. The CDR3 is made up of 17 amino acids. Germline CDR1 reads LGHDT; CDR2 reads YNNKEL (reference sequence). The CDR3 DNA follows: TGTGCCAGCAGCCCGAGGACTAGCCCTCGCTCCTACAATGAGCAGTTCTTC. Translation gives CASSPRTSPRSYNEQFF.

This clonotype was seen more than once but under ten times. This chain joins TRBV4-2 and TRBJ1-6; a possible D gene is TRBD1 (6 bases). CDR3 length: 15 amino acids. Germline loops: CDR1 LGHNA, CDR2 YNFKEQ. Trimming took off 0 bases at V and 7 bases at J, with 10 bases between the two ends. The CDR3 protein is CASSQDQTGNSPLHF. The CDR3 DNA reads TGTGCCAGCAGCCAAGATCAGACAGGCAATTCACCCCTCCACTTT.